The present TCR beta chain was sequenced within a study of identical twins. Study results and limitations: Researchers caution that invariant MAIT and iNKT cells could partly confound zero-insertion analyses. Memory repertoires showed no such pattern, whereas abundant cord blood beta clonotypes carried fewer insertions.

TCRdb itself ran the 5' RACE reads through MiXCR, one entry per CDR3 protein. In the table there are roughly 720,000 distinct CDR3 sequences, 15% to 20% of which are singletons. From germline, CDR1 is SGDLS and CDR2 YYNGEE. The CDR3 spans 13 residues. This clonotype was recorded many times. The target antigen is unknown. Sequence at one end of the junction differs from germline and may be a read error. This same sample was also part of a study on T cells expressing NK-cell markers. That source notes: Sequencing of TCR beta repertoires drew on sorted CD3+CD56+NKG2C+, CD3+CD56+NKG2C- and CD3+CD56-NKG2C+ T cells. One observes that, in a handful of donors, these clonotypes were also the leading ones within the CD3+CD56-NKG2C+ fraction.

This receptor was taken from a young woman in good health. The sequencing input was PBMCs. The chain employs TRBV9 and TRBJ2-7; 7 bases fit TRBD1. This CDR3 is CASSSYDRDGLDF. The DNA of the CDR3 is TGTGCCAGCAGCTCTTATGACAGGGATGGGCTGGACTTC. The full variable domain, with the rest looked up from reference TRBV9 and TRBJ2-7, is DSGVTQTPKHLITATGQRVTLRCSPRSGDLSVYWYQQSLDQGLQFLIQYYNGEERAKGNILERFSAQQFPDLHSELNLSSLELGDSALYFCASSSYDRDGLDFGPGTRLTVT.